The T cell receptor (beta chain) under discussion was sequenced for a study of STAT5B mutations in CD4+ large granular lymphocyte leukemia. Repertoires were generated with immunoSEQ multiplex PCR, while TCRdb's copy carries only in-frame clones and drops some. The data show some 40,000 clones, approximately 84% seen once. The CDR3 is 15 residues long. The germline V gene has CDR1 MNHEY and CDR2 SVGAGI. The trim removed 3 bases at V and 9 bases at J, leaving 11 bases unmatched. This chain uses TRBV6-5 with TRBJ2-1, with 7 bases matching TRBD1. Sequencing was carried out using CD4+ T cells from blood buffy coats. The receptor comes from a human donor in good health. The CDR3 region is CASSYRQGEYGEQFF. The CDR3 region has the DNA TGTGCCAGCAGTTATCGGCAGGGGGAGTACGGTGAGCAGTTCTTC.